Each of the 10 T cell receptor beta chains below was sequenced from the same sample in a study of T cell repertoires in cytomegalovirus infection. MiXCR, run by TCRdb on the reads, gives a single entry per CDR3 protein. The table lists roughly 340,000 distinct CDR3 sequences, roughly 28% of them singletons. The antigens for these receptors are not known. The specimen comprised cultured PBMCs, sampled from culture after CMV antigen stimulation. The receptor set was obtained from a human donor in good health (CMV status not recorded). Some clones in this sample may be carry-over from other donors' samples.

Of note for this clonotype: Relative to the germline gene, one junction end is altered; a read error may explain this. The rearrangement uses TRBV7-9 and TRBJ1-2, with D unresolved. Germline V lookup: CDR1 SEHNR, CDR2 FQNEAQ (reference sequence). CDR3 size: 8 residues. CDR3 protein: CASHPANF. In DNA form, the CDR3 reads TGTGCCAGCCACCCTGCCAACTTC.

There are many counts of this clonotype. This rearrangement joins TRBV7-2 to TRBJ2-7, with 10 bases aligning to TRBD2. The CDR3 sequence is 15 residues long. V gave up 7 bases and J gave up 0 bases; unmatched junction bases: 6. Germline lookup yields CDR1 SGHTA and CDR2 FQGNSA. The DNA of the CDR3 is TGTGCCAGCAAGATAGCGGGAGGCAGCTCCTACGAGCAGTACTTC. Protein product: CASKIAGGSSYEQYF.

Only a few counts were recorded for this clonotype. V usage is TRBV14 and J usage is TRBJ1-1; possible D gene TRBD1, 6 bases. The V end was cut by 0 bases, the J end by 3 bases, with 8 bases between. This CDR3 has 14 amino acids. CDR1 and CDR2 (germline): SGHDN, FVKESK. The CDR3 reads CASSQERGDTEAFF. The CDR3 bases are TGTGCCAGCAGCCAAGAAAGGGGGGACACTGAAGCTTTCTTT.

In its sample, this clonotype was seen a few times. V gene TRBV11-2 combines with J gene TRBJ2-1; no clear D gene. V was pared by 5 bases and J by 8 bases, with 13 bases between. CDR3 size: 13 residues. Looked up from germline, CDR1 is SGHAT and CDR2 is FQNNGV. As DNA, the CDR3 is TGTGCCAGCAGCCGCCGTATACGGGATGAGCAGTTCTTC. Translation gives CASSRRIRDEQFF.

On this clonotype: Possible read error: a much larger clone is one base away. The chain couples TRBV7-2 to TRBJ1-2, with D tentatively TRBD1 (6 bases). CDR3 length: 13 residues. In germline, CDR1 is SGHTA, CDR2 FQGNSA. The CDR3, as DNA: TGTGCCTGCAGCTTCAGGGGCAACTATGGCTACACCTTC. Encoded protein: CACSFRGNYGYTF.

The CDR3 region is CASSFEAPNTGELFF. As DNA, the CDR3 is TGTGCCAGCAGCTTCGAGGCCCCGAACACCGGGGAGCTGTTTTTT. The J gene is TRBJ2-2, the V gene TRBV7-2; D is uncertain. The V end was cut by 3 bases, the J end by 0 bases, with 8 bases between. This CDR3 is 15 amino acids long. Germline lookup yields CDR1 SGHTA and CDR2 FQGNSA.

This chain uses TRBV20-1 with TRBJ2-7, with 8 bases matching TRBD2. The CDR3 covers 15 residues. V lost 3 bases, J lost 4 bases, and 11 bases stayed unmatched. CDR1 DFQATT and CDR2 SNEGSKA come from the germline V gene (reference sequence). The CDR3 coding sequence is TGCAGTGCTAGCTCCGGGACTAGGAGTAGGTACGAGCAGTACTTC. Translation gives CSASSGTRSRYEQYF.

This clonotype was seen at least ten times. The chain combines TRBV7-8 with TRBJ2-5, with a weak D call TRBD2 (6 bases). The CDR3 runs 16 residues. Trimming removed 5 bases at V and 0 bases at J, with 16 bases between. The germline V gene has CDR1 SGHVS and CDR2 FQNEAQ. This CDR3 reads CASSPQSGTHQETQYF. The CDR3 DNA is TGTGCCAGCAGCCCCCAATCCGGGACTCACCAAGAGACCCAGTACTTC.

The gene calls are TRBV30 and TRBJ2-1, with TRBD2 matching 7 bases. The germline V gene has CDR1 GTSNPN and CDR2 SVGIG (reference sequence). V trimming: 0 bases; J trimming: 5 bases; junction bases outside the gene matches: 1. CDR3 length: 13 residues. The DNA of the CDR3 is TGTGCCTGGAGTGTAGGGAGGGACAATGAGCAGTTCTTC. Amino acid sequence: CAWSVGRDNEQFF. The variable domain in full, completed from reference TRBV30 and TRBJ2-1, reads SQTIHQWPATLVQPVGSPLSLECTVEGTSNPNLYWYRQAAGRGLQLLFYSVGIGQISSEVPQNLSASRPQDRQFILSSKKLLLSDSGFYLCAWSVGRDNEQFFGPGTRLTVL.

This clonotype was observed a few times. This rearrangement joins TRBV2 to TRBJ2-2; D is tentatively TRBD1 or TRBD2 (7 bases each). V was shortened by 4 bases and J by 8 bases, with 17 bases between the two germline ends. The CDR3 runs 15 residues. Germline loops: CDR1 SNHLY, CDR2 FYNNEI. CDR3 in DNA: TGTGCCAGCAGTGTCCCAGGGGGGGGAACGGGGGAGCTGTTTTTT. This sequence encodes CASSVPGGGTGELFF.